A selection of T cell receptor beta chains follows, all from one sample in a study of shared clonotypes between healthy human individuals. The method was immunoSEQ multiplex PCR; TCRdb's version includes in-frame clones alone and lacks a portion of them. The sample carries some 2,500,000 clones, 80% to 95% recorded once. Sequenced material: naive CD4+ T cells from PBMCs. The receptors stem from a young man in good health. Some clones in this sample may be carry-over from other donors' samples. The CDR3 runs from the conserved cysteine through the conserved F or W. The order of the fields is V gene, J gene, D gene, clone size, CDR3 protein, CDR3 DNA. The D gene is left open where the match is weak. The listing skips clone size in some rows; elsewhere it reads once, few, many or a size class.

TRBV23-1	TRBJ1-5	NA	NA	CASGPDTRLRAQHF	TGCGCCAGCGGGCCGGACACGCGGCTCAGGGCCCAGCATTTT
TRBV5-1	TRBJ2-3	NA	NA	CASSLGQVETDTQYF	TGCGCCAGCAGCTTAGGGCAGGTGGAGACAGATACGCAGTATTTT
TRBV4-2	TRBJ2-5	TRBD2	NA	CASSQDGLAGGIPSRWTQYF	TGTGCCAGCAGCCAAGATGGGCTAGCGGGAGGGATACCGTCAAGATGGACCCAGTACTTC
TRBV7-9	TRBJ1-2	NA	NA	CASSEWGEDYGYTF	TGTGCCAGCAGCGAGTGGGGTGAGGACTATGGCTACACCTTC
TRBV7-2	TRBJ2-3	NA	NA	CASSLDGYTQYF	TGTGCCAGCAGCTTAGACGGATATACGCAGTATTTT
TRBV28	TRBJ1-1	NA	NA	CASSLQVSTEAFF	TGTGCCAGCAGTTTACAAGTAAGCACTGAAGCTTTCTTT
TRBV5-1	TRBJ1-3	TRBD1	once	CASTQGQLSSGNTIYF	TGCGCCAGCACCCAGGGACAGCTGAGCTCTGGAAACACCATATATTTT
TRBV4-2	TRBJ1-2	NA	NA	CASSLSGGGYGYTF	TGTGCCAGCAGCCTGAGTGGGGGAGGCTATGGCTACACCTTC
TRBV7-9	TRBJ1-5	TRBD1	NA	CASSLSTRDRGWQPQHF	TGTGCCAGCAGCTTATCCACCCGGGACAGGGGTTGGCAGCCCCAGCATTTT
TRBV30	TRBJ1-3	NA	NA	CAWRVWGLGNTIYF	TGTGCCTGGAGGGTTTGGGGGCTCGGAAACACCATATATTTT
TRBV18	TRBJ2-7	NA	NA	CASSPYAGRGIIEQYF	TGTGCCAGCTCACCTTACGCGGGACGGGGGATTATCGAGCAGTACTTC
TRBV28	TRBJ2-1	TRBD2	NA	CASSPMTSGRAGSSYNEQFF	TGTGCCAGCAGTCCGATGACTAGCGGGAGGGCCGGAAGCTCCTACAATGAGCAGTTCTTC
TRBV28	TRBJ1-4	TRBD1	NA	CASRRDRGEKLFF	TGTGCCAGCAGGCGGGACAGAGGGGAAAAACTGTTTTTT
TRBV27	TRBJ2-3	NA	NA	CASSLGDTDTQYF	TGTGCCAGCAGTTTAGGGGACACAGATACGCAGTATTTT
TRBV5-6	TRBJ1-5	TRBD1	NA	CASSGGTGINQPQHF	TGTGCCAGCAGCGGAGGGACAGGGATTAATCAGCCCCAGCATTTT
TRBV25-1	TRBJ2-7	NA	NA	CASSDGGLYEQYF	TGTGCCAGCAGTGATGGGGGTCTCTACGAGCAGTACTTC
TRBV4-1	TRBJ2-7	NA	NA	CASSQDLLAAGRGEQYF	TGCGCCAGCAGCCAAGATCTTCTTGCGGCCGGTCGTGGGGAGCAGTACTTC
TRBV10-3	TRBJ2-7	NA	NA	CAISQTGTATYEQYF	TGTGCCATCAGTCAGACCGGGACCGCGACCTACGAGCAGTACTTC
TRBV14	TRBJ2-7	TRBD2	once	CASCTSGATYEQYF	TGTGCCAGCTGCACTAGCGGCGCGACCTACGAGCAGTACTTC
TRBV10-3	TRBJ1-2	NA	few	CAIRNTGLGYGYTF	TGTGCCATCAGGAACACAGGTTTGGGCTATGGCTACACCTTC
TRBV6-5	TRBJ1-5	NA	NA	CASSYSTPGPQHF	TGTGCCAGCAGTTATTCGACGCCAGGGCCCCAGCATTTT
TRBV6-5	TRBJ2-7	NA	NA	CALGSYEQYF	TGTGCCTTAGGGTCCTACGAGCAGTACTTC
TRBV7-9	TRBJ1-1	NA	NA	CASSPRSNTEAFF	TGTGCCAGCAGCCCACGGTCGAACACTGAAGCTTTCTTT
TRBV19	TRBJ1-1	NA	NA	CASSIKGDPEAFF	TGTGCCAGTAGTATCAAGGGCGACCCTGAAGCTTTCTTT
TRBV15	TRBJ2-3	NA	NA	CATSVDLTDTQYF	TGTGCCACCAGCGTCGACCTCACAGATACGCAGTATTTT
TRBV7-2	TRBJ1-1	NA	NA	CASSLLVNSGTEAFF	TGTGCCAGCAGCTTATTGGTCAACAGCGGTACTGAAGCTTTCTTT
TRBV19	TRBJ2-7	TRBD1	NA	CASSTKRTGGYEQYF	TGTGCCAGTAGTACAAAAAGGACAGGGGGCTACGAGCAGTACTTC
TRBV28	TRBJ2-1	NA	NA	CASGSAGTYNEQFF	TGTGCCAGTGGGAGCGCGGGAACCTACAATGAGCAGTTCTTC
TRBV5-1	TRBJ1-2	TRBD1	NA	CASSMGQGDGYTF	TGCGCCAGCAGCATGGGACAGGGTGATGGCTACACCTTC
TRBV5-1	TRBJ1-1	NA	NA	CASSLGPSNTEAFF	TGCGCCAGCAGCTTGGGACCCTCAAACACTGAAGCTTTCTTT
TRBV15	TRBJ1-2	NA	NA	CATSSTGGRGYGYTF	TGTGCCACCAGCTCCACGGGGGGGCGAGGCTATGGCTACACCTTC
TRBV10-3	TRBJ1-5	TRBD1	NA	CAISKTLSGQGFDSNQPQHF	TGTGCCATCAGTAAGACTCTCTCTGGACAGGGGTTTGATAGCAATCAGCCCCAGCATTTT
TRBV15	TRBJ2-5	NA	NA	CATSIAETQYF	TGTGCCACCAGCATAGCCGAGACCCAGTACTTC
TRBV5-5	TRBJ2-5	NA	NA	CASNRWGETQYF	TGTGCCAGCAACCGATGGGGGGAGACCCAGTACTTC
TRBV5-1	TRBJ2-1	NA	NA	CASSFRQATGEQFF	TGCGCCAGCAGCTTTAGGCAGGCCACCGGCGAGCAGTTCTTC
TRBV2	TRBJ1-1	NA	once	CASSEAVGVNTEAFF	TGTGCCAGCAGTGAAGCGGTGGGGGTGAACACTGAAGCTTTCTTT
TRBV9	TRBJ1-2	NA	NA	CASSAQQGPNYGYTF	TGTGCCAGCAGCGCACAACAGGGACCTAACTATGGCTACACCTTC
TRBV7-3	TRBJ2-5	TRBD2	NA	CASSYRGSSHGGETQYF	TGTGCCAGCAGCTACCGGGGTAGCTCCCACGGGGGGGAGACCCAGTACTTC
TRBV18	TRBJ1-2	NA	NA	CASSPPGARGQGGYTF	TGTGCCAGCTCACCACCGGGAGCTCGGGGGCAGGGCGGCTACACCTTC
TRBV6-1	TRBJ2-7	TRBD1	NA	CASRQGALSYEQYF	TGTGCCAGCAGGCAGGGGGCTCTCTCCTACGAGCAGTACTTC
TRBV7-3	TRBJ2-1	TRBD2	once	CASSLLAGSYNEQFF	TGTGCCAGCAGCTTATTAGCGGGCTCATACAATGAGCAGTTCTTC
TRBV19	TRBJ1-1	NA	NA	CASSPTLVTTSEAFF	TGTGCCAGTAGTCCGACGCTGGTAACTACTTCTGAAGCTTTCTTT